This T cell receptor (beta chain) was obtained from a study of T cells in narcolepsy. Turning to the study itself: Patients with NT1 or NT2 and healthy control donors were enrolled.

Study results and caveats: Blood of same and different patients, but not healthy controls, reportedly held recurring autoreactive clonotypes. Some memory CD4+ repertoires had no autoreactive clone sequences. HCRT-specific and TRIB2-specific autoreactive clonotypes appeared among same-patient CSF and blood CD4+ clonotypes.

This CDR3 contains 13 residues. The germline V gene encodes CDR1 SGHTA and CDR2 FQGNSA. Trimming removed 5 bases at V and 11 bases at J, with 13 bases between. Only a few counts were recorded for this clone. Its antigen is as yet unknown. Sequenced by immunoSEQ multiplex PCR; TCRdb stores in-frame clones only, minus some. The repertoire consists of roughly 34,000 clones, with roughly 90% occurring once and the leading ten covering more than 0.8%. This receptor was obtained from a human donor with narcolepsy. J is TRBJ1-6 and V is TRBV7-2; D unresolved. Specimen: CD45RA- memory CD4+ T cells from PBMCs. CDR3 loop: CASSEQFPTPLHF. Written as DNA, the CDR3 is TGTGCCAGCAGCGAACAGTTTCCGACACCCCTCCACTTT.